This T cell receptor beta chain was profiled in a study of identical twins. CDR3 length: 15 residues. V was pared by 8 bases and J by 1 base, with 17 bases between. TCRdb re-called the 5' RACE reads through MiXCR, storing one row per CDR3 protein. Seen here are 410,000 or so distinct CDR3 sequences, approximately 17% observed once, and the top ten hold around 12%. This clonotype turned up a few times. What it binds is unknown. Findings and limits, study-wide: For monozygotic twins, models underestimated out-of-frame TCR alpha sharing.

The specimen sequenced was naive T cells sorted from blood. The sequence was obtained from a man aged 45-60 years in good health. V is TRBV12-3 or TRBV12-4 and J is TRBJ2-5; a possible D gene is TRBD1 (7 bases). The chain's CDR3 is CASRSGGRSQETQYF. In DNA, the CDR3 is TGTGCCAGCCGTTCAGGGGGGCGCTCCCAAGAGACCCAGTACTTC.